This TCR beta chain came from a study of T cell repertoires in cytomegalovirus infection. Study-wide context: In public TCR beta signatures, there were indications of both CMV infection and matching HLA type.

Study-level results: Dominant in the ex vivo response were TCR beta clonotypes restricted by HLA-C and specific for CMV. Public TCR beta family frequency separated CMV-and-HLA carriers, including in an independent cohort.

This clonotype was picked up many times. The antigen is undetermined. TCRdb reanalysed the reads using MiXCR and keeps one entry per CDR3 protein. This repertoire shows more than 400,000 distinct CDR3 sequences, roughly 29% found once; its top ten account for less than 15%. This sequence originates from a human donor in good health (CMV status not recorded). Some clones in this sample may be carry-over from other donors' samples. The specimen sequenced was PBMCs.

The CDR3 nucleotides read TGTGCCAGCAGCTTAGCCGGGGACAGGCCGAACACCGGGGAGCTGTTTTTT. This sequence encodes CASSLAGDRPNTGELFF. The chain uses TRBV7-9 and TRBJ2-2, with 8 bases that match TRBD1. In germline, CDR1 is SEHNR, CDR2 FQNEAQ (reference sequence). This CDR3 has 17 amino acids. J gave up 0 bases and V 0 bases, and 3 bases lay outside the gene matches.